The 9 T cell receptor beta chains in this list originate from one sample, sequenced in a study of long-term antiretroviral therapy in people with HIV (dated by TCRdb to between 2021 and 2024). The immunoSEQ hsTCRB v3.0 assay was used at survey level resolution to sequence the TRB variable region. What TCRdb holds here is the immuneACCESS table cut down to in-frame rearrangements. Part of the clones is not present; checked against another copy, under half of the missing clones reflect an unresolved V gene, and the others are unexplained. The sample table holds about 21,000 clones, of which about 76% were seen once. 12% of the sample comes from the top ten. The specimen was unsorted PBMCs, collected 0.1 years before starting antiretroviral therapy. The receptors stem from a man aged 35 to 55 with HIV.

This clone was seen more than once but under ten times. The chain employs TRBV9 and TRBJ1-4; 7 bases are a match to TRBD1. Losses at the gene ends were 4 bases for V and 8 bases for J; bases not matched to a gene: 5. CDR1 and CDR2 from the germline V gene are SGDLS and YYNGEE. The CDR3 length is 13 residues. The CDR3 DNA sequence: TGTGCCAGCAGCCCTGGACAGGACGAAAAACTGTTTTTT. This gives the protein CASSPGQDEKLFF.

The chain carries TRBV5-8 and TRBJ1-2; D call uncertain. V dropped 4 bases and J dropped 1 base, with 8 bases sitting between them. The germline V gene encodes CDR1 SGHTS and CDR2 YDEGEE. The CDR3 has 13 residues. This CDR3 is CASSRDYNYGYTF. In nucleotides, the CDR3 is TGTGCCAGCAGCAGGGATTATAACTATGGCTACACCTTC. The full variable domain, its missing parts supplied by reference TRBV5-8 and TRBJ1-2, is EAGVTQSPTHLIKTRGQQATLRCSPISGHTSVYWYQQALGLGLQFLLWYDEGEERNRGNFPPRFSGRQFPNYSSELNVNALELEDSALYLCASSRDYNYGYTFGSGTRLTVV.

The CDR3 coding sequence is TGCAGCGTTGACAGGGGTGGGACAGATACGCAGTATTTT. This codes for CSVDRGGTDTQYF. This rearrangement joins TRBV29-1 to TRBJ2-3, with a possible D match to TRBD1 (6 bases). This CDR3 spans 13 amino acids. V was trimmed by 3 bases and J by 3 bases, leaving 10 bases between them. Germline V gives CDR1 SQVTM, CDR2 ANQGSEA.

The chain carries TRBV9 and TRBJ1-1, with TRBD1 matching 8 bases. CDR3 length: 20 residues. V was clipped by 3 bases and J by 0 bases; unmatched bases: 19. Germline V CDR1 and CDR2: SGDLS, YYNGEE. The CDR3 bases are TGTGCCAGCAGCGCCGAGGCAGGGGGCGCCTTCGGGGGACTGAACACTGAAGCTTTCTTT. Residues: CASSAEAGGAFGGLNTEAFF.

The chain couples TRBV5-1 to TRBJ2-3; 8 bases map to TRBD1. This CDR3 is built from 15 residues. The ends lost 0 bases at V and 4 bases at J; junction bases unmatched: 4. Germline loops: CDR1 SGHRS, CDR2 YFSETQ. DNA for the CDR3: TGCGCCAGCAGCTTGGGGCAGGGGGCCTCAGATACGCAGTATTTT. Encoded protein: CASSLGQGASDTQYF.

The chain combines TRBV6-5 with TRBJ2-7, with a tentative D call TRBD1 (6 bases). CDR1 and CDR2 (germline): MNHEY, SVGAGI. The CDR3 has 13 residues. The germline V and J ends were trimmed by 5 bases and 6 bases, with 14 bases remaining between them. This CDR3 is CASSKYQGREQYF. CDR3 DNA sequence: TGTGCCAGCAGTAAATACCAGGGGCGCGAGCAGTACTTC.

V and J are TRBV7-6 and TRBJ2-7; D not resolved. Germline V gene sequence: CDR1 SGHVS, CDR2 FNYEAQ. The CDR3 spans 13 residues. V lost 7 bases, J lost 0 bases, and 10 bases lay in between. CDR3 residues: CASKPSNSYEQYF. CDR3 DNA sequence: TGTGCCAGCAAACCATCTAACTCCTACGAGCAGTACTTC.

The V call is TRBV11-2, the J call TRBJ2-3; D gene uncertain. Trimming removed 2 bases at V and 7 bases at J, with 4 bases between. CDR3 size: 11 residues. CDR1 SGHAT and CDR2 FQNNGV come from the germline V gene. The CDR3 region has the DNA TGTGCCAGCAGCTTAAGGTATACGCAGTATTTT. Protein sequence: CASSLRYTQYF. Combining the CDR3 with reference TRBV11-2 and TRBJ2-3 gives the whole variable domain EAGVAQSPRYKIIEKRQSVAFWCNPISGHATLYWYQQILGQGPKLLIQFQNNGVVDDSQLPKDRFSAERLKGVDSTLKIQPAKLEDSAVYLCASSLRYTQYFGPGTRLTVL.

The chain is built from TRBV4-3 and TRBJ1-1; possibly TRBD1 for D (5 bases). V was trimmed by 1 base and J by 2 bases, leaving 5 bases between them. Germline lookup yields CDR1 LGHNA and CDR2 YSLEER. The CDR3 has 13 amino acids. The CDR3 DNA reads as TGCGCCAGCAGCCAAGGGACAAACACTGAAGCTTTCTTT. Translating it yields CASSQGTNTEAFF.